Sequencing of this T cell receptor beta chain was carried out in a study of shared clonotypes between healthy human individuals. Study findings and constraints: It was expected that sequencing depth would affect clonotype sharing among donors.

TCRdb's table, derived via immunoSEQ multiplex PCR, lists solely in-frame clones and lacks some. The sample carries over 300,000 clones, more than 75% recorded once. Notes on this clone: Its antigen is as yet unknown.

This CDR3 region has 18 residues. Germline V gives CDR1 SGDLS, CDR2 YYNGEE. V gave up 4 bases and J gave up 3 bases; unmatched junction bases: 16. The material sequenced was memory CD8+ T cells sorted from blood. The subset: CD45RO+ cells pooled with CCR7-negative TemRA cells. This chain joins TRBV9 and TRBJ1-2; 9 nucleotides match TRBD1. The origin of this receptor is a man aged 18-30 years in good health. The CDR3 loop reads CASSLSLGDRVEDYGYTF. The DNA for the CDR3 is TGTGCCAGCAGCCTCAGCCTGGGGGACAGGGTGGAGGACTATGGCTACACCTTC.